This entry lists 18 T cell receptor beta chains sequenced from one sample in a study of blood T cells in healthy people across ages. For the second PCR, which ran for about 6 to 11 cycles, a sample-barcoded 5' primer and a J-beta primer mix were used. TCRdb fed the 5' RACE reads into MiXCR, producing one record per CDR3 protein. The table lists some 700,000 distinct CDR3 sequences, 22% of them singletons, with around a fifth in the top ten. Sequencing input: blood. These receptors were taken from a man in his 70s in good health.

This clonotype has more than one count but fewer than ten. The gene calls are TRBV6-2 or TRBV6-3 and TRBJ2-7; TRBD1 agrees at 7 bases. J was trimmed by 10 bases and V by 2 bases; bases with no gene match: 8. This CDR3 has 13 residues. Germline assignment: CDR1 MNHEY and CDR2 SVGEGT. CDR3 DNA: TGTGCCAGCAGTTACGGATCGACAGGGCCCCAGTACGTC. It yields the protein CASSYGSTGPQYV.

This clonotype came up a few times. The chain links TRBV20-1 to TRBJ2-1; 7 nucleotides agree with TRBD2. There are 14 residues in the CDR3. Trimming cost V 6 bases and J 7 bases; bases outside gene matches: 12. Looked up from germline, CDR1 is DFQATT and CDR2 is SNEGSKA (reference sequence). CDR3 protein: CSAKPPAGRNEQFF. The CDR3 DNA follows: TGCAGTGCCAAACCCCCAGCGGGGCGGAATGAGCAGTTCTTC.

V usage is TRBV14 and J usage is TRBJ2-4, with a tentative D call TRBD1 (5 bases). The CDR3 totals 15 residues. Germline V gene sequence: CDR1 SGHDN, CDR2 FVKESK. With 0 bases removed from V and 3 bases from J, the gap between germline ends came to 9 bases. The CDR3 spells CASSQDGAGKNIQYF. CDR3 nucleotide sequence: TGTGCCAGCAGCCAAGATGGGGCAGGCAAAAACATTCAGTACTTC.

In regard to this clonotype: Germline and junction disagree at one end, which may indicate a read error. The chain employs TRBV12-3 or TRBV12-4 and TRBJ2-3; D is perhaps TRBD1 or TRBD2 (6 bases each). The CDR3 consists of 15 residues. CDR3 coding DNA: TGTGCCACCAGTGATCTCGGGGGCTCCAGAGATACGCAGTATTTT. Translation: CATSDLGGSRDTQYF.

The chain carries TRBV12-3 or TRBV12-4 and TRBJ1-1, with D perhaps TRBD1 (5 bases). This CDR3 contains 15 residues. Trimming removed 8 bases at V and 1 base at J, with 17 bases between. CDR3 nucleotide sequence: TGTGCCAGCCGCCTGACACAGACAGCGAACACTGAAGCTTTCTTT. The encoded protein is CASRLTQTANTEAFF.

This clonotype has a count of ten or more. This chain joins TRBV5-1 and TRBJ1-4; D is uncertain. Germline assignment: CDR1 SGHRS and CDR2 YFSETQ. The CDR3 runs to 16 residues. Between the trimmed V and J ends, which lost 1 base and 0 bases, there was a span of 10 bases. In nucleotides, the CDR3 is TGCGCCAGCAGCTTGCCCGGGAACCCAACTAATGAAAAACTGTTTTTT. Protein: CASSLPGNPTNEKLFF.

This clonotype was observed a handful of times. The chain is built from TRBV6-1 and TRBJ2-4; TRBD1 matches at 8 bases. The CDR3 contains 13 residues. Germline V lookup: CDR1 MNHNS, CDR2 SASEGT. Unmatched junction bases numbered 2, after V lost 3 bases and J lost 7 bases. CDR3 in DNA: TGTGCCAGCAGTGAGCAGGGGGCTAACATTCAGTACTTC. It specifies CASSEQGANIQYF.

The chain has TRBV5-1 and TRBJ2-1; D gene ambiguous. Trimming pared 0 bases from V and 6 bases from J, leaving 13 bases between. Per the germline V gene, CDR1 is SGHRS and CDR2 is YFSETQ. CDR3 length equals 15 residues. CDR3 amino acids: CASSLEESLPNEQFF. In DNA, the CDR3 is TGCGCCAGCAGCTTGGAAGAGTCCCTACCCAATGAGCAGTTCTTC.

V usage is TRBV4-3 and J usage is TRBJ2-1; D could derive from TRBD1 or TRBD2 (6 bases each). Germline CDR1 reads LGHNA; CDR2 reads YSLEER. There are 16 residues in the CDR3. Trimming took 4 bases from V and 5 from J, leaving 18 bases between them. CDR3 sequence reads: CASSRMGERGDNEQFF. DNA of the CDR3: TGCGCCAGCAGCCGTATGGGGGAGAGGGGGGACAATGAGCAGTTCTTC.

This clonotype was seen at least ten times. As DNA, the CDR3 is TGCGCCAGCAGCTTGGATGCAGGGGATAATTCACCCCTCCACTTT. Its translation: CASSLDAGDNSPLHF. V and J are TRBV5-1 and TRBJ1-6; weak D call: TRBD1 (6 bases). This CDR3 has 15 residues. CDR1 and CDR2 from the germline V gene are SGHRS and YFSETQ. The ends were cut back, 0 bases at V and 5 bases at J, with 9 bases in the middle.

There are a few counts of this clonotype. This chain joins TRBV3-1 and TRBJ2-1, with 10 bases matching TRBD2. Germline CDR1 and CDR2: LGHDT and YNNKEL (reference sequence). Germline trimming cut 0 bases from V and 6 bases from J; bases unmatched to any gene: 2. The CDR3 consists of 15 residues. In DNA form, the CDR3 reads TGTGCCAGCAGCCAAGATTCTAGCGGGGGCAATGAGCAGTTCTTC. Its protein product is CASSQDSSGGNEQFF.

V is TRBV12-3 or TRBV12-4 and J is TRBJ2-2, with D perhaps matching TRBD2 (6 bases). The CDR3 runs 15 residues. The V gene lost 3 bases and the J gene lost 2 bases, with 10 bases spanning the gap. The CDR3 sequence is CASSFVAANTGELFF. CDR3 DNA sequence: TGTGCCAGCAGTTTTGTAGCGGCAAACACCGGGGAGCTGTTTTTT.

Only a few counts were recorded for this clonotype. The gene calls are TRBV9 and TRBJ2-5; TRBD2 matches 9 bases. The CDR3 consists of 15 residues. CDR1 is SGDLS, CDR2 YYNGEE, per germline. V trimming: 4 bases; J trimming: 6 bases; junction bases outside the gene matches: 10. CDR3 bases: TGTGCCAGCAGCTACCGGGCGGGGGGGCCTCAGACCCAGTACTTC. It translates to CASSYRAGGPQTQYF.

This clonotype came up a few times. This chain joins TRBV7-2 and TRBJ2-3; 12 bases map to TRBD1. The junction had 7 bases not matched to a gene; V was cut back by 1 base and J by 5 bases. The CDR3 extends over 17 amino acids. Germline CDR1 and CDR2: SGHTA and FQGNSA. The CDR3 loop reads CASSLGGTGGAEDTQYF. CDR3 coding DNA: TGTGCCAGCAGCTTAGGAGGGACAGGGGGCGCCGAAGATACGCAGTATTTT. The variable domain in full, with the rest retrieved from reference TRBV7-2 and TRBJ2-3, is GAGVSQSPSNKVTEKGKDVELRCDPISGHTALYWYRQSLGQGLEFLIYFQGNSAPDKSGLPSDRFSAERTGGSVSTLTIQRTQQEDSAVYLCASSLGGTGGAEDTQYFGPGTRLTVL.

This sequence joins TRBV19 and TRBJ2-1; 11 nucleotides align to TRBD2. Germline lookup yields CDR1 LNHDA and CDR2 SQIVND (reference sequence). The CDR3 has 16 amino acids. V gave up 7 bases and J gave up 7 bases; unmatched junction bases: 12. Here the CDR3 reads CASTNPTSGRNNEQFF. As DNA, the CDR3 is TGTGCCAGTACTAACCCAACTAGCGGGAGAAATAATGAGCAGTTCTTC.

This clonotype turned up a few times. The CDR3 spells CASSIMVQNTEAFF. The CDR3 DNA follows: TGTGCCAGTAGTATAATGGTCCAGAACACTGAAGCTTTCTTT. The chain is built from TRBV19 and TRBJ1-1; D gene ambiguous. The germline gives CDR1 LNHDA, CDR2 SQIVND (reference sequence). Trimming removed 2 bases from V and 1 base from J, with 8 bases in between. The CDR3 sequence is 14 residues long.

This rearrangement joins TRBV6-2 or TRBV6-3 to TRBJ1-4; D unclear. CDR1 is MNHEY, CDR2 SVGEGT, per germline. The V gene lost 2 bases and the J gene lost 1 base, with 14 bases spanning the gap. The CDR3 has 17 residues. This chain's CDR3 is CASSYPGPLGTNEKLFF. CDR3 nucleotides: TGTGCCAGCAGTTACCCAGGACCACTTGGAACTAATGAAAAACTGTTTTTT.

The chain is built from TRBV18 and TRBJ2-1; D gene unclear. Near its end, the DNA agrees better with TRBJ2-7, so the J call may be wrong. The CDR3 is 15 residues long. CDR1 and CDR2 from the germline V gene are KGHSH and LQKENI. As DNA, the CDR3 is TGTGCCAGCTCACCACGTCCAGATAGAGCCTACGAGCAGTACGTC. The encoded protein is CASSPRPDRAYEQYV.